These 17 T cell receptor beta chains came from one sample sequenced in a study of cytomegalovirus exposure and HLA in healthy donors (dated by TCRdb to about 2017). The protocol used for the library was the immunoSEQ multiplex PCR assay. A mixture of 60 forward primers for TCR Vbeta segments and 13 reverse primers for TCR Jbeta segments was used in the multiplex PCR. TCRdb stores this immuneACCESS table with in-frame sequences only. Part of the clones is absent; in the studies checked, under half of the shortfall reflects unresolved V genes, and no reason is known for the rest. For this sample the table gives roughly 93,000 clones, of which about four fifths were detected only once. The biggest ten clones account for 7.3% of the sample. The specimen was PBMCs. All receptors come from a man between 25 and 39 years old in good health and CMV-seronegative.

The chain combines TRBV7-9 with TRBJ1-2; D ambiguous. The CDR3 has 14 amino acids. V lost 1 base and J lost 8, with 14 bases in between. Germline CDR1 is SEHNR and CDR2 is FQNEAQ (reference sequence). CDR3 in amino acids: CASSLVPGGDGYTF. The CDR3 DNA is TGTGCCAGCAGCTTAGTGCCGGGAGGAGACGGCTACACCTTC.

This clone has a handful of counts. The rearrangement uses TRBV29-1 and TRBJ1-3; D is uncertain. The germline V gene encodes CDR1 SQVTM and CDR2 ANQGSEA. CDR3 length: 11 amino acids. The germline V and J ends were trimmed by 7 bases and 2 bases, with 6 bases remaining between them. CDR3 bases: TGCAGCGCCACTACTGGAAACACCATATATTTT. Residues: CSATTGNTIYF.

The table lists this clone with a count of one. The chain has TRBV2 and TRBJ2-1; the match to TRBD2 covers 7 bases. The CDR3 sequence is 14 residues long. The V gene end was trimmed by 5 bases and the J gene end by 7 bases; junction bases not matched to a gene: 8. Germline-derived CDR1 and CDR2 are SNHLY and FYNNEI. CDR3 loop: CASSTTGGDNEQFF. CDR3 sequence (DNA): TGTGCCAGCAGTACGACGGGAGGAGATAATGAGCAGTTCTTC.

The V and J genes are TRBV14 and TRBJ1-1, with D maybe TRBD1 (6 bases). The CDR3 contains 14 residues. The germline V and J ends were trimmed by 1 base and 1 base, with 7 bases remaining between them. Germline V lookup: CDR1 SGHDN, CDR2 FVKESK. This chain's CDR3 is CASSQVQGNTEAFF. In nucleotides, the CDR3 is TGTGCCAGCAGCCAAGTACAGGGGAACACTGAAGCTTTCTTT.

CDR3 in DNA: TGTGCCAGCAGCAACACAATTGGAAACACCATATATTTT. Its protein product is CASSNTIGNTIYF. The chain carries TRBV9 and TRBJ1-3; no reliable D call. Trimming left V 4 bases short and J 3 bases short, with 8 bases between. The V gene's germline CDR1 is SGDLS and CDR2 YYNGEE. This CDR3 has 13 residues.

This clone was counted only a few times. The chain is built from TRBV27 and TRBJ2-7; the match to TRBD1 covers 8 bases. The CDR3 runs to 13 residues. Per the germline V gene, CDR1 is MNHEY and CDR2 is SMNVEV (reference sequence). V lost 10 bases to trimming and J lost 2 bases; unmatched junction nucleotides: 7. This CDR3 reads CATSGTGPYEQYF. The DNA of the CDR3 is TGTGCCACCTCAGGGACAGGACCCTACGAGCAGTACTTC.

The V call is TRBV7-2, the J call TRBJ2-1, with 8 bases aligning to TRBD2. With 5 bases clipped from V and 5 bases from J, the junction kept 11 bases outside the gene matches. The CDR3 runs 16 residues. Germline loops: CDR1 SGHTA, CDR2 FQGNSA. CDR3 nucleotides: TGTGCCAGCAGCCCACAGCCTCCGGGACTAGACAATGAGCAGTTCTTC. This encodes CASSPQPPGLDNEQFF.

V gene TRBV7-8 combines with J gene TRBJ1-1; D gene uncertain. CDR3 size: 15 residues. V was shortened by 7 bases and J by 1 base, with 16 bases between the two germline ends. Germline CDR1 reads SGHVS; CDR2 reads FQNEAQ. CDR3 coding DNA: TGTGCCAGCACCGCCATTCTTCCAGGGAACACTGAAGCTTTCTTT. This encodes CASTAILPGNTEAFF.

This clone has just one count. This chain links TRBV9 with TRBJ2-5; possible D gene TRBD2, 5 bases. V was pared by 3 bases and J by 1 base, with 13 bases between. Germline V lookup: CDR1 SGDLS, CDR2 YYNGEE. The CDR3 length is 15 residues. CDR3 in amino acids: CASSALGVSQETQYF. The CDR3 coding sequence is TGTGCCAGCAGCGCCTTGGGAGTCTCCCAAGAGACCCAGTACTTC.

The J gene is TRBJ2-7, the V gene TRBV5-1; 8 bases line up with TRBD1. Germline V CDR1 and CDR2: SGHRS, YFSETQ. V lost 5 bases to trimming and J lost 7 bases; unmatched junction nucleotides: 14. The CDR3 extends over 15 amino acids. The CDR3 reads CASSSRQGRATEQYF. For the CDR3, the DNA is TGCGCCAGCAGTTCGCGACAGGGGAGAGCTACGGAGCAGTACTTC.

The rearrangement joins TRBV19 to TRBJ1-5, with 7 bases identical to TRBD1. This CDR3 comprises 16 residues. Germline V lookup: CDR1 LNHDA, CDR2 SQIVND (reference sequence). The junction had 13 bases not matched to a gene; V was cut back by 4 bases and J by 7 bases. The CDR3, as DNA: TGTGCCAGTAGTACCGGAGGCTACAGGGGACAACAGCCCCAGCATTTT. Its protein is CASSTGGYRGQQPQHF.

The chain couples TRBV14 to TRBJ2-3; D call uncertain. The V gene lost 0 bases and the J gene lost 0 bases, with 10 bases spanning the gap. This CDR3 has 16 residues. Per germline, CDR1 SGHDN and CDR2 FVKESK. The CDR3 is CASSQEGRPSTDTQYF. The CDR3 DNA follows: TGTGCCAGCAGCCAAGAAGGCAGGCCTAGCACAGATACGCAGTATTTT.

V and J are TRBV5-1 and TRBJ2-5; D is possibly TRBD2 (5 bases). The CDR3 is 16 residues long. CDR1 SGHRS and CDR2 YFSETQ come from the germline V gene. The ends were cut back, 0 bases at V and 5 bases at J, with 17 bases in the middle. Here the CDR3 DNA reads TGCGCCAGCAGCTTGGCGGCACACATCACGGGGGAGACCCAGTACTTC. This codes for CASSLAAHITGETQYF.

CDR3 in amino acids: CASSQDGMTGANVLTF. In nucleotides, the CDR3 is TGCGCCAGCAGCCAAGACGGGATGACTGGGGCCAACGTCCTGACTTTC. This sequence joins TRBV4-3 and TRBJ2-6, with a possible D match to TRBD2 (5 bases). Germline-derived CDR1 and CDR2 are LGHNA and YSLEER. The V and J ends lost 0 bases and 2 bases respectively, with 8 bases between them. This CDR3 has 16 residues.

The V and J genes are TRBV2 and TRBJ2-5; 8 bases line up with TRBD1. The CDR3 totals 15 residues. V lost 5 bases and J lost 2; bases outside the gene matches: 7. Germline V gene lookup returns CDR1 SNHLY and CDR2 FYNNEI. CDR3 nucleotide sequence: TGTGCCAGCAGTCAACAGGGGGACCGACAAGAGACCCAGTACTTC. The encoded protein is CASSQQGDRQETQYF.

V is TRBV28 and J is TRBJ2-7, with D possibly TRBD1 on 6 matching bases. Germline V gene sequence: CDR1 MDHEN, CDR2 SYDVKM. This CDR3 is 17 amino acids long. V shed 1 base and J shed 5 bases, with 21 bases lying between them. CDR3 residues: CASSLFLSRTDRHEQYF. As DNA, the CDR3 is TGTGCCAGCAGTTTATTTCTGAGTCGGACAGACAGGCACGAGCAGTACTTC.

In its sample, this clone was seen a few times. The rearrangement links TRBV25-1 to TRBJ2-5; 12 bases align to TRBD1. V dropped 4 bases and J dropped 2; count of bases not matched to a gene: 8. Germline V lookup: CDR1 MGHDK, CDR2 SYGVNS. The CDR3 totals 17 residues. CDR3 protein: CASSAPGQGARQETQYF. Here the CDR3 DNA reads TGTGCCAGCAGTGCCCCGGGACAGGGGGCTCGTCAAGAGACCCAGTACTTC.